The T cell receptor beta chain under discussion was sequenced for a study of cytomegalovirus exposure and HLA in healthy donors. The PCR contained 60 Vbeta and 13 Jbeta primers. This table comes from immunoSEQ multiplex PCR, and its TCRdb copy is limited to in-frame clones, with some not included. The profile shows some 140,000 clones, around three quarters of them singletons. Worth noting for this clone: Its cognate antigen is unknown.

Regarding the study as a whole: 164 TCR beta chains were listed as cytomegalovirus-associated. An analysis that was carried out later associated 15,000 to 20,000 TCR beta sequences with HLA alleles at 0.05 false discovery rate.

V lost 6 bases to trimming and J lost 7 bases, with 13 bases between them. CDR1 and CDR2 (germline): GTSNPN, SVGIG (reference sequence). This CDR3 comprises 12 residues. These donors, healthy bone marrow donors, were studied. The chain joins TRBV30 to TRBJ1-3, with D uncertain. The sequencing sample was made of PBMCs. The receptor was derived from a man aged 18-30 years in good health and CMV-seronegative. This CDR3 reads CACSPVGNTIYF. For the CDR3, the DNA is TGTGCCTGTAGCCCAGTTGGGAACACCATATATTTT.